Below, one T cell receptor (beta chain) is given with its context. Its antigen remains unknown. These data originate in a study of T cell responses to AZD1222 COVID-19 vaccine. The study's findings and limits: Spike-specific TCRs gained breadth and depth after people received two AZD1222 doses. Unmutated variant regions are reportedly targeted by nearly half of spike-specific TCRs. White British people made up most donors, females outnumbered males, and clonal diversity was possibly underestimated.

TCRdb's copy holds only in-frame clones and misses some; the assay was immunoSEQ multiplex PCR. The table records about 86,000 clones, around 88% of them present only once. The V gene lost 3 bases and the J gene lost 3 bases, with 14 bases spanning the gap. Germline V gene data show CDR1 as LGHDT and CDR2 as YNNKEL (reference sequence). This CDR3 comprises 15 residues. This sample comprised peripheral blood, obtained on day 0 of MenACWY control vaccination. The TCR was taken from an adult in good health. The chain is built from TRBV3-1 (or the pseudogene TRBV3-2) and TRBJ1-1, with D unresolved. The DNA of the CDR3 is TGTGCCAGCAGCCACAATCGCCTTGGGGACACTGAAGCTTTCTTT. Translated, it gives CASSHNRLGDTEAFF.